The rows below give T cell receptor beta chains drawn from one sample of a study of blood T cell repertoires in COVID-19. The method was immunoSEQ multiplex PCR; TCRdb's version includes in-frame clones alone and lacks a portion of them. Of approximately 110,000 clones listed, roughly 70% are singletons. Source material: peripheral blood. The source is a human donor with acute or convalescent COVID-19. The donor label of this sample is uncertain. CDR3s leave out the opening cysteine and the closing phenylalanine or tryptophan.

v_gene	CDR3aa
TRBV27	ATQGKIRDGFNYGYT
TRBV28	ASRSNTGANSPLH
TRBV5-1	ASRRPGGNTEAF
TRBV11-2	ASSLEGGGYREQY
TRBV19	ASSITGGWQF
TRBV5-1	ASSLVTAVNQPQH
TRBV7-6	ASSSYRGSEQY
TRBV27	ASRRTSGGGGTQY
TRBV28	ASSLAGIAGNQPQH
TRBV12-5	ASGPMTGDNQPQH
TRBV5-1	ASRRTSGGPTDTQY
TRBV20-1	SASSGTSGGWETQY
TRBV5-8	ASSEVLGTLYNSPLH
TRBV7-2	ASSARTGIEKLF
TRBV18	ASSPLPPTRDQETQY
TRBV27	ASSSQGTRQPQH
TRBV5-4	ASSQGQSQETQY
TRBV6-5	ASSRTGTYTIY
TRBV5-6	ASSLYTGDQPQH
TRBV7-6	ASSLFGTGSTGELF
TRBV6-5	ASSYDSTNEKLF
TRBV18	ASSTGAAGERHT
TRBV4-2	ASSQETGVGGYT
TRBV3-1/TRBV3-2	ASSPTGVTGELF
TRBV5-1	ASSSGLSSSGNTIY
TRBV28	ASSSGGRNTIY
TRBV5-1	ASSDSGGDLTQY
TRBV29-1	SVEPGTGGRHTEAF
TRBV2	ASREDRVNTGELF
TRBV19	ASSIFRGGTYNEQF
TRBV18	ASSPPHRVPGNTIY
TRBV4-2	ASSRGQGGRETQY
TRBV30	AWSVIRGEAF
TRBV5-1	ASSTPGTRSAEAF
TRBV28	ASSLLATRTDTQY
TRBV29-1	SVGGPNQPQH
TRBV5-4	ASSWAGRDYGYT
TRBV28	ASRGQGRTEAF
TRBV5-1	ASSSDREFHGYT
TRBV5-1	ASSPGQENLNTEAF
TRBV2	ASGGQLYGYT
TRBV28	ASSLSTGVNEQF
TRBV18	ASSRDRVETQY
TRBV23-1	ASSRKISGTQVGYT
TRBV18	ASSHLAGGNSYNEQF
TRBV20-1	SASTSAGSPLH
TRBV6-2/TRBV6-3	ASSYWAGFQAETQY
TRBV7-2	ASSLAETPGTQY
TRBV11-3	ASSLTLNTEAF
TRBV6-5	ASRFGTGYNSPLH
TRBV18	ASSRTTGANTEAF
TRBV7-2	ASSSGGLAGGFGEQF
TRBV4-1	ASRSLGGNYGYT
TRBV28	ASTPGSHGYT
TRBV4-1	ASSREGGGNEQF
TRBV28	ASSTLARGLNEQF
TRBV12-3/TRBV12-4	ASSFRGAEQF